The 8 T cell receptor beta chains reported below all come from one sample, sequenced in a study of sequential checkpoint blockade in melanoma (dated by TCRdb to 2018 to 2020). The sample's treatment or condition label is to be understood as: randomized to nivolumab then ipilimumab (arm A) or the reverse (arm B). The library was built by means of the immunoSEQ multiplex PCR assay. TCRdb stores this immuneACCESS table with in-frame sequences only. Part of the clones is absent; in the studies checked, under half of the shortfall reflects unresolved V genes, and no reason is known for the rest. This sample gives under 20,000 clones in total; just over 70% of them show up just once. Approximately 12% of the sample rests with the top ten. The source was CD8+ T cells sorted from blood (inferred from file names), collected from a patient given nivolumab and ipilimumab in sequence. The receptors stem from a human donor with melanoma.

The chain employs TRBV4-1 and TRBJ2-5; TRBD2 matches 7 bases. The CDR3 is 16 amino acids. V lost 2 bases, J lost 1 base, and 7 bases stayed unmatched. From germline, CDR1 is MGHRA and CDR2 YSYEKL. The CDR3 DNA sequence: TGCGCCAGCAGCCAACCTAAGCGGGGCCTCCAAGAGACCCAGTACTTC. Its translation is CASSQPKRGLQETQYF.

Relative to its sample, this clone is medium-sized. CDR3 loop: CASSFPLSEAFF. In DNA, the CDR3 is TGTGCCAGCAGTTTTCCCTTGAGTGAAGCTTTCTTT. The V and J genes are TRBV6-5 and TRBJ1-1, with D unresolved. V shed 4 bases and J shed 7 bases, with 10 bases lying between them. The CDR3 is made up of 12 amino acids. Looked up from germline, CDR1 is MNHEY and CDR2 is SVGAGI.

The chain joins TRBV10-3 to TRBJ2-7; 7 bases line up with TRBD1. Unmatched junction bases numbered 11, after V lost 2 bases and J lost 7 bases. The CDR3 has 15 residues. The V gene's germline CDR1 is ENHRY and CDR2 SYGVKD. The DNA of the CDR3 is TGTGCCATCAGTGAGATGACAGGGATCGTAGAAGAGCAGTACTTC. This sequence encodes CAISEMTGIVEEQYF.

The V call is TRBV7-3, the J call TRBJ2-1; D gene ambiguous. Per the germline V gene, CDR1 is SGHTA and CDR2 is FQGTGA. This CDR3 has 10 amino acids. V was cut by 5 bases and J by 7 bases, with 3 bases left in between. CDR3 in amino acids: CASSQNEQFF. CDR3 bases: TGTGCCAGCAGCCAAAATGAGCAGTTCTTC.

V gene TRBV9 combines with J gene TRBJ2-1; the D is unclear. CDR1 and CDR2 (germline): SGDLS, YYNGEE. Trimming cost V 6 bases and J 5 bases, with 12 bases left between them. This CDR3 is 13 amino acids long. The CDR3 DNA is TGTGCCAGCACAGGTTTTACCAACAATGAGCAGTTCTTC. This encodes CASTGFTNNEQFF.

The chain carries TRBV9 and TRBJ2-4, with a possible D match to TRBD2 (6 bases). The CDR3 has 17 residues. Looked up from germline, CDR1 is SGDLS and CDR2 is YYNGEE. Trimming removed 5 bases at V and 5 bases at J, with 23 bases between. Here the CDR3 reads CASSYNRDLEGENIQYF. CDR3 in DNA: TGTGCCAGCAGTTATAACCGGGACTTAGAGGGCGAAAACATTCAGTACTTC. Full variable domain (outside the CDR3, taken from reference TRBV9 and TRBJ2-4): DSGVTQTPKHLITATGQRVTLRCSPRSGDLSVYWYQQSLDQGLQFLIQYYNGEERAKGNILERFSAQQFPDLHSELNLSSLELGDSALYFCASSYNRDLEGENIQYFGAGTRLSVL.

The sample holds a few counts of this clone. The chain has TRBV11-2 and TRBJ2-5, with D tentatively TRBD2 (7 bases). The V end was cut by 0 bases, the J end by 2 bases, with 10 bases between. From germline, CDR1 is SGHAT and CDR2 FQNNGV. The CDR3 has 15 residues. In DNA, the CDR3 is TGTGCCAGCAGCTTAGAGGGAGGGGGTCAAGAGACCCAGTACTTC. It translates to CASSLEGGGQETQYF.

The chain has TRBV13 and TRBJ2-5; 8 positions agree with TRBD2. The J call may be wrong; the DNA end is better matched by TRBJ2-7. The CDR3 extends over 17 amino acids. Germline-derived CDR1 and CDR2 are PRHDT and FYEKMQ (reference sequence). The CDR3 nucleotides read TGTGCCAGCAGCCCAGCGGTCGGGACTAGTGTTCCCTACGAGCAGTACTTC. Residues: CASSPAVGTSVPYEQYF.